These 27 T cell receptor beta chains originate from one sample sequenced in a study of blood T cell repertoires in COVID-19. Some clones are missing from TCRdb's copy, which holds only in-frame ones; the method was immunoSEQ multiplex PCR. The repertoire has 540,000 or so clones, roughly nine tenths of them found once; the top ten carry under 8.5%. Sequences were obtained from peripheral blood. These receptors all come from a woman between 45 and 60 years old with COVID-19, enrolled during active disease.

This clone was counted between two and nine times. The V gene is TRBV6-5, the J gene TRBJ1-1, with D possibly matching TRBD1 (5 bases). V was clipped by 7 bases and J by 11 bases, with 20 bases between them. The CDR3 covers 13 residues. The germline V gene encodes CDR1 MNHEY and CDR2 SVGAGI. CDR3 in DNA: TGTGCCAGCATCTCGGGACTCCCAGTTGAGGCTTTCTTT. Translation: CASISGLPVEAFF.

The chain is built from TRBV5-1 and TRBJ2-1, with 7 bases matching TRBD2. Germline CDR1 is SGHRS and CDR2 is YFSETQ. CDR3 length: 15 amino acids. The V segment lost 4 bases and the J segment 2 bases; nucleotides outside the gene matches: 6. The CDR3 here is CASSRAGETYNEQFF. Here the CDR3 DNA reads TGCGCCAGCAGCCGGGCGGGGGAGACCTACAATGAGCAGTTCTTC.

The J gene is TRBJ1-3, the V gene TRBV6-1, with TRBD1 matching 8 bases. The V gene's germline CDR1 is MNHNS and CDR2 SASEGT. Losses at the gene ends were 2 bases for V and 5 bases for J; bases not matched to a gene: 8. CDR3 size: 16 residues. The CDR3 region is CASSERSRQGRNTIYF. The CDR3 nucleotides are TGTGCCAGCAGTGAAAGGTCCCGACAGGGGCGAAACACCATATATTTT.

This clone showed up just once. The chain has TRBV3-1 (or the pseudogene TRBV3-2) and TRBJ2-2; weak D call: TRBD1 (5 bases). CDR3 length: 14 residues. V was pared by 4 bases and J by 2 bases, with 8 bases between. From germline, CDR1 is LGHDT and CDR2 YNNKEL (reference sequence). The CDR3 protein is CASSPRTNTGELFF. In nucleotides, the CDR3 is TGTGCCAGCAGCCCCCGGACAAACACCGGGGAGCTGTTTTTT.

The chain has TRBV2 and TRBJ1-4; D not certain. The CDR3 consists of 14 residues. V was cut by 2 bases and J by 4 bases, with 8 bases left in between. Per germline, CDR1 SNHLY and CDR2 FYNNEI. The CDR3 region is CASSERGSNEKLFF. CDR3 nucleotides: TGTGCCAGCAGTGAACGGGGAAGTAATGAAAAACTGTTTTTT.

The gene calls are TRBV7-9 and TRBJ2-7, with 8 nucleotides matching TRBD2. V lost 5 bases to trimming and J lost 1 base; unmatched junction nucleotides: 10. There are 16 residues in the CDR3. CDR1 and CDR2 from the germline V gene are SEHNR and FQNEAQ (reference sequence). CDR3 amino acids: CASSPRGGHPSYEQYF. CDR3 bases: TGTGCCAGCAGCCCCCGGGGGGGACACCCGTCCTACGAGCAGTACTTC.

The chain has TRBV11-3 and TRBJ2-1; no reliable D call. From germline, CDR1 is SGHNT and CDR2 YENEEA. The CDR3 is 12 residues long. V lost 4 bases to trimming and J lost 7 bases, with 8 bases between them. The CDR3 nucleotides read TGTGCCAGCAGCTCTCAGGAAAATGAGCAGTTCTTC. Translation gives CASSSQENEQFF.

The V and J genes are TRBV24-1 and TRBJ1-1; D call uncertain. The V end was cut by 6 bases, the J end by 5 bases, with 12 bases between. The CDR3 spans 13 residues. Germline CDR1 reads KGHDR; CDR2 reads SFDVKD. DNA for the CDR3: TGTGCCACCAGTTCCGGGAAGGTAACTGAAGCTTTCTTT. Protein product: CATSSGKVTEAFF.

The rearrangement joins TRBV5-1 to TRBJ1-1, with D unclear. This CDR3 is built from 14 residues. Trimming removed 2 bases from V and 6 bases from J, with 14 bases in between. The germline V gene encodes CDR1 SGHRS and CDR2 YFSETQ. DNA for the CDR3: TGCGCCAGCAGCTTACAGATAAGTACAGCTGAAGCTTTCTTT. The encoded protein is CASSLQISTAEAFF.

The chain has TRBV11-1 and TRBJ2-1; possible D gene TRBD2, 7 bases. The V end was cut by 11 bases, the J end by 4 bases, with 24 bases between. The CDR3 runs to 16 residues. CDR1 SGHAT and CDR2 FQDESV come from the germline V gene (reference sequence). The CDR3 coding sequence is TGTGCCTCCCGAGCCCCCGCGGGGGCCTTTTACAATGAGCAGTTCTTC. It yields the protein CASRAPAGAFYNEQFF.

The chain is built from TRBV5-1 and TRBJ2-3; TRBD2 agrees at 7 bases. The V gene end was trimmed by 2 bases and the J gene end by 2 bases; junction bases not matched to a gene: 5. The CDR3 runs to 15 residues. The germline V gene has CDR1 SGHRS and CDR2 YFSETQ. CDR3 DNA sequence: TGCGCCAGCAGCTTCAGGGCGGGAGTCACAGATACGCAGTATTTT. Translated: CASSFRAGVTDTQYF.

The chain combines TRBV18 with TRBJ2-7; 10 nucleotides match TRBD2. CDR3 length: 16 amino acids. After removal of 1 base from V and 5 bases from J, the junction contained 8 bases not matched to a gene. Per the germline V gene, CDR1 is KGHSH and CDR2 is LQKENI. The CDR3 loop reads CASSPRERGGRDEQYF. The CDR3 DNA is TGTGCCAGCTCACCACGGGAGCGGGGGGGCCGGGACGAGCAGTACTTC.

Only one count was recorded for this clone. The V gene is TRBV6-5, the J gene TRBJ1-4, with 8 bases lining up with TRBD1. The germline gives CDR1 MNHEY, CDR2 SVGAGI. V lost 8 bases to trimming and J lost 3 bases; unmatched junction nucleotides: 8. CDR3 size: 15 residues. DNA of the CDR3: TGTGCCAGCGGCCTAAGACAGGGGTCTAATGAAAAACTGTTTTTT. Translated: CASGLRQGSNEKLFF.

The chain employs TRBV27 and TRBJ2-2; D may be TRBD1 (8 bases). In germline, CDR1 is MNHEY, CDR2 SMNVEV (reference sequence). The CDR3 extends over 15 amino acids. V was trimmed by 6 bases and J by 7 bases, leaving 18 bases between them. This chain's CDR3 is CASRRNRGGNGELFF. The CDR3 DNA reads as TGTGCCAGCAGAAGAAACAGGGGGGGTAACGGGGAGCTGTTTTTT.

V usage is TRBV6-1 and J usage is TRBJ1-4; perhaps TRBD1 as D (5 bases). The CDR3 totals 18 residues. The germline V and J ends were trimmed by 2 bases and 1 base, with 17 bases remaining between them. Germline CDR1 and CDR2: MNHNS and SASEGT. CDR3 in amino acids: CASSEPQGFLGTNEKLFF. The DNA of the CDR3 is TGTGCCAGCAGTGAACCGCAGGGATTTCTAGGAACTAATGAAAAACTGTTTTTT.

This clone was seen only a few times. CDR3 region: CASTAETGGFGQPQHF. The CDR3 DNA follows: TGTGCCAGCACCGCGGAGACAGGGGGCTTCGGTCAGCCCCAGCATTTT. The chain is built from TRBV28 and TRBJ1-5; TRBD1 aligns across 10 bases. The CDR3 covers 16 residues. The V segment lost 7 bases and the J segment 6 bases; nucleotides outside the gene matches: 12. CDR1 and CDR2 from the germline V gene are MDHEN and SYDVKM.

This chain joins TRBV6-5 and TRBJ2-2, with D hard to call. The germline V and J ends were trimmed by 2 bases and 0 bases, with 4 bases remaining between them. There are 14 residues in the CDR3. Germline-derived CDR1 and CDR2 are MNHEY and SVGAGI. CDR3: CASSYDTNTGELFF. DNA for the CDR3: TGTGCCAGCAGTTACGACACGAACACCGGGGAGCTGTTTTTT.

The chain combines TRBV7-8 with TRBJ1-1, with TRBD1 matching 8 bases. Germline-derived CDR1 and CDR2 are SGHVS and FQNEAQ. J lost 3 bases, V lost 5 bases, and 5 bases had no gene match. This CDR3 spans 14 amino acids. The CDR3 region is CASSTETGDTEAFF. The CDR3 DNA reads TGTGCCAGCAGCACCGAGACAGGGGACACTGAAGCTTTCTTT. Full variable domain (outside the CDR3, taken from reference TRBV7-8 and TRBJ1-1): GAGVSQSPRYKVAKRGQDVALRCDPISGHVSLFWYQQALGQGPEFLTYFQNEAQLDKSGLPSDRFFAERPEGSVSTLKIQRTQQEDSAVYLCASSTETGDTEAFFGQGTRLTVV.

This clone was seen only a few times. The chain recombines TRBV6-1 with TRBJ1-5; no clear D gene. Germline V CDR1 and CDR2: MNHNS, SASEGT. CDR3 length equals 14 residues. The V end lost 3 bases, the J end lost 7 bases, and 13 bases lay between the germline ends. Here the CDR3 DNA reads TGTGCCAGCAGTGATTCCATGGGGAGCCAGCCCCAGCATTTT. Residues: CASSDSMGSQPQHF.

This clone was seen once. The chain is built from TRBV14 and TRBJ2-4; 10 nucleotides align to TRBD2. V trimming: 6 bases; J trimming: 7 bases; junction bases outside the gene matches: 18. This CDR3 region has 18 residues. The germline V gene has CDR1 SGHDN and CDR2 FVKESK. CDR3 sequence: CASSPRTVLAGEVNIQYF. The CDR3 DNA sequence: TGTGCCAGCAGTCCAAGAACGGTGCTAGCGGGGGAGGTCAACATTCAGTACTTC.

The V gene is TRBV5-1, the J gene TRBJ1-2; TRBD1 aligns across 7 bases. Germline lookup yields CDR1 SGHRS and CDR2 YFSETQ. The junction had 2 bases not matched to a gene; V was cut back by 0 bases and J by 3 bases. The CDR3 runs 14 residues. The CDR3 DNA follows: TGCGCCAGCAGCTTGGGCGGGACAGACTATGGCTACACCTTC. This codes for CASSLGGTDYGYTF.

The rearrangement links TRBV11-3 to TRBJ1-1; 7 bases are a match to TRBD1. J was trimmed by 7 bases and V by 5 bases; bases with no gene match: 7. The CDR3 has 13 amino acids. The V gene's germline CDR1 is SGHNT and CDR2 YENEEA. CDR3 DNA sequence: TGTGCCAGCAGCCCGCCCGGGACAGTTGAAGCTTTCTTT. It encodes CASSPPGTVEAFF.

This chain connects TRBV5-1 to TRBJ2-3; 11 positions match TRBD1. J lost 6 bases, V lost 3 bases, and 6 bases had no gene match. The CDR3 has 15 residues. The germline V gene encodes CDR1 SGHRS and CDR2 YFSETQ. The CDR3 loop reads CASSSSGTGGDTQYF. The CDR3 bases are TGCGCCAGCAGCTCTTCCGGGACAGGGGGGGATACGCAGTATTTT.

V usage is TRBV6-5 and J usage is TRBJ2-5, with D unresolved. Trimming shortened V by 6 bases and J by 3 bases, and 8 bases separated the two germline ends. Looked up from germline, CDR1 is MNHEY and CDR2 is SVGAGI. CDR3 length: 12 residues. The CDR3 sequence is CASRNYEETQYF. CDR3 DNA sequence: TGTGCCAGCAGGAACTACGAAGAGACCCAGTACTTC.

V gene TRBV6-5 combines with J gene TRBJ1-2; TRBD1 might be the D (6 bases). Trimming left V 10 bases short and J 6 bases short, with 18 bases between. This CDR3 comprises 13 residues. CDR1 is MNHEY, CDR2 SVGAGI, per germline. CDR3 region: CATRGQGKNGYTF. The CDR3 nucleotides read TGTGCCACCCGGGGACAAGGGAAAAATGGCTACACCTTC.

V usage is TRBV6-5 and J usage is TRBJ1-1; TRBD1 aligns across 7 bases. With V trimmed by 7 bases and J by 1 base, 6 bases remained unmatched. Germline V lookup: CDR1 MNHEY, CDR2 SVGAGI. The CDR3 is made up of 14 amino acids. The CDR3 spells CASTAGTANTEAFF. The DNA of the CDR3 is TGTGCCAGCACCGCCGGGACAGCGAACACTGAAGCTTTCTTT.

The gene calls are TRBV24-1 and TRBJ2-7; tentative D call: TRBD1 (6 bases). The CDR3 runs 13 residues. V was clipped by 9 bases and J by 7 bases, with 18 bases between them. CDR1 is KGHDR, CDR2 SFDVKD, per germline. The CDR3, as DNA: TGTGCCACCGCAGACAGGACCCTATCGGAGCAGTACTTC. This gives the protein CATADRTLSEQYF.